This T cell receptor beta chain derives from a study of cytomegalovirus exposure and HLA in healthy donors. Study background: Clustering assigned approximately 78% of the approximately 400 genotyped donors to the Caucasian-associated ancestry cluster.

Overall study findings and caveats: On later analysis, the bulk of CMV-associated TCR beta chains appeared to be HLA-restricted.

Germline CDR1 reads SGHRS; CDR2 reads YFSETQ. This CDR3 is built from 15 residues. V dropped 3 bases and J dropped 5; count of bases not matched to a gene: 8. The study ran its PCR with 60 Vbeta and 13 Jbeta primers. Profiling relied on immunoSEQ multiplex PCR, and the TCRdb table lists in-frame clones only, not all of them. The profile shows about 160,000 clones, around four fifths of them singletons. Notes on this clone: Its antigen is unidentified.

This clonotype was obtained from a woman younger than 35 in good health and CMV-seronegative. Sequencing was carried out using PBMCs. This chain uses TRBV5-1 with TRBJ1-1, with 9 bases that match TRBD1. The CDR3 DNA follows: TGCGCCAGCAGCTCGACAGGGGGTAGGGTAACTGAAGCTTTCTTT. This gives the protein CASSSTGGRVTEAFF. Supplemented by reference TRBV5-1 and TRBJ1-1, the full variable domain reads KAGVTQTPRYLIKTRGQQVTLSCSPISGHRSVSWYQQTPGQGLQFLFEYFSETQRNKGNFPGRFSGRQFSNSRSEMNVSTLELGDSALYLCASSSTGGRVTEAFFGQGTRLTVV.